This is a list of T cell receptor beta chains from one sample in a study of blood T cell repertoires in COVID-19. Only in-frame clones appear in the TCRdb table, and some are missing; sequencing was by immunoSEQ multiplex PCR. The sample includes under 150,000 clones, about 82% of them seen just once. Sequencing was done on a sample of peripheral blood. Source of these receptors: a woman aged 40 to 50 with active or convalescent COVID-19. CDR3s include the opening cysteine and the closing phenylalanine or tryptophan. Each record gives: D gene, V gene, J gene, clone size, CDR3 DNA, CDR3 protein. D genes are given only for firm matches. Clone size, where shown, is once, few, many, or a class for clones that have expanded.

>.|TRBV19|TRBJ1-2|.
TGTGCCAGTAGTATAGTGTCCGGGGATGGCTACACCTTC
CASSIVSGDGYTF
>.|TRBV30|TRBJ2-7|.
TGTGCCTGGAGCTCAGGGTTTGCCTACGAGCAGTACTTC
CAWSSGFAYEQYF
>TRBD2|TRBV5-1|TRBJ2-1|.
TGCGCCAGCAGACTCGGGACTAGCGGGAGGAACAATGAGCAGTTCTTC
CASRLGTSGRNNEQFF
>.|TRBV28|TRBJ1-1|once
TGTGCCAGCAGGACCCCAGGGAGGGCTTTGAACACTGAAGCTTTCTTT
CASRTPGRALNTEAFF
>TRBD2|TRBV27|TRBJ2-7|.
TGTGCCAGCAGTCAAGAGGGACTACCCTCCTACGAGCAGTACTTC
CASSQEGLPSYEQYF
>TRBD1|TRBV2|TRBJ2-6|.
TGTGCCAGCACGGCCGGGACAGGTTACGGCGTCCTGACTTTC
CASTAGTGYGVLTF
>TRBD2|TRBV6-2/TRBV6-3|TRBJ2-1|.
TGTGCCAGCACCCCGCAGCAGGGCGCGGGAGGGCGGAATGAGCAGTTCTTC
CASTPQQGAGGRNEQFF
>TRBD1|TRBV19|TRBJ1-5|.
TGTGCCAGTAGTGGGGGACAGGGGGCTGGTCAGCCCCAGCATTTT
CASSGGQGAGQPQHF
>TRBD1|TRBV7-2|TRBJ1-1|.
TGTGCCAGCAGCTTAGGTCAAGGGGGCCGGACTGAAGCTTTCTTT
CASSLGQGGRTEAFF
>TRBD1|TRBV5-1|TRBJ2-7|.
TGCGCCAGCAGCATCGGGACAGCCGGCTCCTACGAGCAGTACTTC
CASSIGTAGSYEQYF
>.|TRBV7-2|TRBJ1-4|.
TGTGCCAGCAGCTTAACACAGGGCACTAATGAAAAACTGTTTTTT
CASSLTQGTNEKLFF
>.|TRBV6-4|TRBJ2-3|.
TGTGCCAGCAGTGACGGGCACCGCACAGATACGCAGTATTTT
CASSDGHRTDTQYF
>TRBD2|TRBV24-1|TRBJ2-5|.
TGTGCCACCAGTGGGAGCCGGGGGGGCACGGAGACCCAGTACTTC
CATSGSRGGTETQYF
>.|TRBV5-1|TRBJ2-7|once
TGCGCCAGCAGCGTTGACGAGCGGTCGTCCTACGAGCAGTACTTC
CASSVDERSSYEQYF
>.|TRBV28|TRBJ1-1|.
TGTGCCAGCATCCCTTCCTCCGGGCAGGCGGGCACTGAAGCTTTCTTT
CASIPSSGQAGTEAFF
>TRBD1|TRBV5-4|TRBJ2-1|.
TGTGCCAGCAGGATGGCAGGGGGCGGTGAGCAGTTCTTC
CASRMAGGGEQFF
>.|TRBV3-1/TRBV3-2|TRBJ1-5|.
TGTGCCAGCAGCCAAGAGGCAGGCTCCGGTCTATCCGGCAATCAGCCCCAGCATTTT
CASSQEAGSGLSGNQPQHF